The 12 T cell receptor beta chains listed next were all sequenced from one sample in a study of blood T cell repertoires in COVID-19. The repertoire was sequenced with immunoSEQ multiplex PCR; TCRdb's copy has only in-frame clones and lacks some. The sample carries about 34,000 clones, approximately 82% recorded once. What was sequenced was peripheral blood. The receptors here all came from a man older than 75 with active or convalescent COVID-19.

This clone was seen a few times. The chain carries TRBV2 and TRBJ2-2; D not certain. Germline CDR1 reads SNHLY; CDR2 reads FYNNEI. Trimming removed 6 bases at V and 7 bases at J, with 6 bases between. The CDR3 length is 11 residues. The CDR3 spells CASSQYGELFF. In DNA, the CDR3 is TGTGCCAGCAGCCAGTACGGGGAGCTGTTTTTT. Full variable domain (rest looked up from reference TRBV2 and TRBJ2-2): EPEVTQTPSHQVTQMGQEVILRCVPISNHLYFYWYRQILGQKVEFLVSFYNNEISEKSEIFDDQFSVERPDGSNFTLKIRSTKLEDSAMYFCASSQYGELFFGEGSRLTVL.

The gene calls are TRBV6-1 and TRBJ2-6; 9 nucleotides align to TRBD1. This CDR3 comprises 16 residues. Trimming at V came to 3 bases and at J to 2 bases, leaving 2 bases not matched to a gene. Germline CDR1 and CDR2: MNHNS and SASEGT. CDR3 nucleotides: TGTGCCAGCAGTGATACAGGGGGCGCTGGGGCCAACGTCCTGACTTTC. Protein: CASSDTGGAGANVLTF.

This chain joins TRBV4-1 and TRBJ2-2; perhaps TRBD2 as D (5 bases). Germline V gene sequence: CDR1 MGHRA, CDR2 YSYEKL. The CDR3 consists of 16 residues. Trimming removed 1 base from V and 5 bases from J, with 14 bases in between. CDR3 amino acids: CASSQGEGSRTGELFF. The CDR3, as DNA: TGCGCCAGCAGCCAAGGTGAGGGATCAAGGACCGGGGAGCTGTTTTTT.

The chain has TRBV25-1 and TRBJ2-2, with D perhaps TRBD1 (5 bases). The germline CDR1 and CDR2 sequences are MGHDK and SYGVNS. V was clipped by 8 bases and J by 4 bases, with 23 bases between them. The CDR3 runs 17 residues. The CDR3 loop reads CASRNYQGCRVTGELFF. DNA of the CDR3: TGTGCCAGCCGTAACTACCAGGGTTGTCGAGTCACCGGGGAGCTGTTTTTT.

The CDR3 DNA reads as TGTGCCAGCAGCCTCCAGCGGGTCTCCTACAATGAGCAGTTCTTC. Translated: CASSLQRVSYNEQFF. This rearrangement joins TRBV7-3 to TRBJ2-1, with D maybe TRBD2 (6 bases). The CDR3 length is 15 residues. Per germline, CDR1 SGHTA and CDR2 FQGTGA. Trimming pared 5 bases from V and 0 bases from J, leaving 11 bases between.

This clone appeared a single time. The chain uses TRBV28 and TRBJ1-5; 7 nucleotides align to TRBD1. The V and J ends lost 6 bases and 5 bases, in that order; junction bases with no gene match: 4. CDR3 length equals 13 residues. CDR1 and CDR2 from the germline V gene are MDHEN and SYDVKM. CDR3 loop: CASRTGLDQPQHF. The CDR3 nucleotides read TGTGCCAGCAGGACAGGGCTCGATCAGCCCCAGCATTTT.

The gene calls are TRBV3-1 (or the pseudogene TRBV3-2) and TRBJ2-3; D perhaps matches TRBD1 (6 bases). The V end was cut by 1 base, the J end by 7 bases, with 12 bases between. CDR3 length: 14 residues. In germline, CDR1 is LGHDT, CDR2 YNNKEL (reference sequence). CDR3 DNA: TGTGCCAGCAGCCAAGGAGAAGGGACAAATACGCAGTATTTT. Encoded protein: CASSQGEGTNTQYF.

The rearrangement joins TRBV27 to TRBJ2-5; 15 bases align to TRBD2. Germline assignment: CDR1 MNHEY and CDR2 SMNVEV (reference sequence). The CDR3 spans 18 residues. V dropped 5 bases and J dropped 0; count of bases not matched to a gene: 7. The CDR3 nucleotides read TGTGCCAGCAGTCTCGGACTAGCGGGAGGGAGGTACCAAGAGACCCAGTACTTC. Encoded protein: CASSLGLAGGRYQETQYF.

The chain employs TRBV7-9 and TRBJ1-5; no definite D call. In germline, CDR1 is SEHNR, CDR2 FQNEAQ (reference sequence). The CDR3 covers 15 residues. Between the trimmed V and J ends, which lost 5 bases and 3 bases, there was a span of 14 bases. In nucleotides, the CDR3 is TGTGCCAGCAGCCGGGGAACAGAAGACAATCAGCCCCAGCATTTT. Amino acids: CASSRGTEDNQPQHF.

This chain uses TRBV7-2 with TRBJ2-7; TRBD1 is a possible D gene (6 bases). The germline gives CDR1 SGHTA, CDR2 FQGNSA. V was shortened by 5 bases and J by 4 bases, with 15 bases between the two germline ends. This CDR3 has 14 residues. The DNA of the CDR3 is TGTGCCAGCAGCACCACAGGGCGTAAATACGAGCAGTACTTC. It yields the protein CASSTTGRKYEQYF. Full variable domain (missing parts from reference TRBV7-2 and TRBJ2-7): GAGVSQSPSNKVTEKGKDVELRCDPISGHTALYWYRQSLGQGLEFLIYFQGNSAPDKSGLPSDRFSAERTGGSVSTLTIQRTQQEDSAVYLCASSTTGRKYEQYFGPGTRLTVT.

This clone was picked up a small number of times. The chain's CDR3 is CASSQTYSGNTIYF. For the CDR3, the DNA is TGTGCCAGCAGCCAAACATACTCTGGAAACACCATATATTTT. The chain recombines TRBV3-1 (or the pseudogene TRBV3-2) with TRBJ1-3; D is ambiguous. The germline CDR1 and CDR2 sequences are LGHDT and YNNKEL (reference sequence). V was shortened by 2 bases and J by 0 bases, with 5 bases between the two germline ends. The CDR3 runs 14 residues.

The rearrangement uses TRBV18 and TRBJ2-5; TRBD1 agrees at 9 bases. After removal of 0 bases from V and 3 bases from J, the junction contained 2 bases not matched to a gene. Germline lookup yields CDR1 KGHSH and CDR2 LQKENI. CDR3 length equals 15 residues. In DNA form, the CDR3 reads TGTGCCAGCTCACCACCGGGACAGGGCAAAGAGACCCAGTACTTC. Translation gives CASSPPGQGKETQYF.